This record concerns one T cell receptor (beta chain) sequence. Its specific antigen is unknown. Base qualities are not provided; no much larger clone lies one nucleotide away. This sample is drawn from a study of control samples from healthy donors and cancer patients (dated by TCRdb to the early 2020s). Preparation of the library involved the immunoSEQ multiplex PCR assay. TCRdb carries this immuneACCESS record with in-frame sequences only. Its versions omit some clonotypes, under half of them owing to an unresolved V gene in the studies checked, with the rest unexplained. This sample is represented by more than 150,000 clones; 80% to 95% of them were singletons. In total, the top ten clones hold about 0.73% of the sample. The CDR3 has 19 amino acids, counting the end cysteine and phenylalanine. The only DNA kept is the CDR3, 57 bases in frame from the first base. V is reduced by 3 bases and J by 8 bases, leaving a spacing of 31 bases between them. Reading the germline V gene gives CDR1 MDHEN and CDR2 SYDVKM.

The source material was blood. The sequence joins TRBV28 to TRBJ1-1; the D gene is unclear. This receptor was taken from a woman in her 30s in good health. The DNA sequence follows: TGTGCCAGCAGTTTGGGAGGGTCCAGGCCGTTGGATGATTTAACCGAAGCTTTCTTT. This gives the protein CASSLGGSRPLDDLTEAFF.